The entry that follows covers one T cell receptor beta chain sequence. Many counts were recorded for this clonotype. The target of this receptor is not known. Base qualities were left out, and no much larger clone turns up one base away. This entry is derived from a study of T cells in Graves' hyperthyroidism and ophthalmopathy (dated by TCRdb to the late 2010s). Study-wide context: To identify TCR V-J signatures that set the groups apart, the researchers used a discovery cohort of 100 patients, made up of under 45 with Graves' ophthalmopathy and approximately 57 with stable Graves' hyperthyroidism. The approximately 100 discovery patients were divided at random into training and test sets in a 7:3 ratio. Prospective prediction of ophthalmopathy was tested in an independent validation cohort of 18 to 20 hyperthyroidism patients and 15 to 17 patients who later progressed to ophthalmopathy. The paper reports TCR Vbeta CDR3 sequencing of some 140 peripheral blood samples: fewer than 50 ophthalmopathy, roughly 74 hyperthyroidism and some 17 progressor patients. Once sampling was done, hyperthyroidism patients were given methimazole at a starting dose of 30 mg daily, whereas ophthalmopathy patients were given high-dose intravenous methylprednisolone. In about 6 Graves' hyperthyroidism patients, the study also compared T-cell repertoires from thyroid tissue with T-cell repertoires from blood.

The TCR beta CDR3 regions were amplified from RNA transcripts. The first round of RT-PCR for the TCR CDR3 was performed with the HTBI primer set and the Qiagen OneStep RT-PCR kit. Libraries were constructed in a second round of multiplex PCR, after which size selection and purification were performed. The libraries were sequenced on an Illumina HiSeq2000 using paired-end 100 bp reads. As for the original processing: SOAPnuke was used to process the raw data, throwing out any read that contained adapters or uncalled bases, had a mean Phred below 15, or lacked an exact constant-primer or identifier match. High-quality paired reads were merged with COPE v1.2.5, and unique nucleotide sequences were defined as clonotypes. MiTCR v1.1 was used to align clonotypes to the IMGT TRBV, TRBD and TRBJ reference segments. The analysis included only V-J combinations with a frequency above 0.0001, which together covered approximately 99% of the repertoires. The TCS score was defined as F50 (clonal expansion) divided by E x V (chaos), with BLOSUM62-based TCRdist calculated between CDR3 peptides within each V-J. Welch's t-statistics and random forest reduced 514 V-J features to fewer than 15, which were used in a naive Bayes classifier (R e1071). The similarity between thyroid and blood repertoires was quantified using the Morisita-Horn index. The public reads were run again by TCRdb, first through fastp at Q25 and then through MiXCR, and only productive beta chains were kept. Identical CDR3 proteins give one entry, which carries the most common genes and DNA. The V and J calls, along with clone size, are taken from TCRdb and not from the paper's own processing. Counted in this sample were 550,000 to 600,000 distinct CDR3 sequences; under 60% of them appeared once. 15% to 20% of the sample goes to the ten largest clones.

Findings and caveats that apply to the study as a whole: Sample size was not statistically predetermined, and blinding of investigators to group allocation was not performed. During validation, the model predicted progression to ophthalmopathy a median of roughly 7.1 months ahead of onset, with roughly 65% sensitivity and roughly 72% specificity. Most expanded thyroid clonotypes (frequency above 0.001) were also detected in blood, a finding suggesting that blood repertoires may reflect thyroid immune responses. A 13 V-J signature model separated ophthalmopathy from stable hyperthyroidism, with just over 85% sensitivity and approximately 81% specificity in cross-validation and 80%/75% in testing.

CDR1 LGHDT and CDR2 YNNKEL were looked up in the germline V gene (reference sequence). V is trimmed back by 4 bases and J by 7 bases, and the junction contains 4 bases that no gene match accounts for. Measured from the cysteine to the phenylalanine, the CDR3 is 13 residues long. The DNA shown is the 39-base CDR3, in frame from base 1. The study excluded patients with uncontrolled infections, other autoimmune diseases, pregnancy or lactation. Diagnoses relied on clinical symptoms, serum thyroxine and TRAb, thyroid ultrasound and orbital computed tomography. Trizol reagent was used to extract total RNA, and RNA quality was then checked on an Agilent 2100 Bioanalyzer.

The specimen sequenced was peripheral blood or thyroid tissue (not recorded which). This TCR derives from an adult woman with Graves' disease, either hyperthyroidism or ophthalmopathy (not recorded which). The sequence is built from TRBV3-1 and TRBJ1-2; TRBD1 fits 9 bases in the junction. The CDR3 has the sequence CASSPLDRGGYTF. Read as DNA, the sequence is TGTGCCAGCAGCCCACTGGACAGGGGTGGCTACACCTTC.